One sample yielded the 12 T cell receptor beta chains listed below, sequenced in a study of shared clonotypes between healthy human individuals. Some clones are missing from TCRdb's copy, which holds only in-frame ones; the method was immunoSEQ multiplex PCR. The profile shows some 500,000 clones, 90% to 96% of them singletons. What was sequenced was naive CD4+ T cells sorted from blood. Subset in this sample: CD45RA+ positively selected. These receptors all come from a woman aged 25 to 39 in good health.

This clone was seen a single time. The J gene is TRBJ1-4, the V gene TRBV10-3; no clear D gene. Trimming removed 0 bases from V and 1 base from J, with 6 bases in between. This CDR3 contains 15 residues. Germline V gene sequence: CDR1 ENHRY, CDR2 SYGVKD. The CDR3 DNA follows: TGTGCCATCAGTGAGTCGACGGGAACTAATGAAAAACTGTTTTTT. Translation: CAISESTGTNEKLFF.

This clone has only one observation. The rearrangement uses TRBV6-6 and TRBJ2-3; 13 bases line up with TRBD2. The CDR3 length is 14 residues. J was trimmed by 5 bases and V by 10 bases; bases with no gene match: 6. Germline-derived CDR1 and CDR2 are MNHNY and SVGAGI (reference sequence). For the CDR3, the DNA is TGTGCCACCCGGACTAGCGGGAGTCGAGATACGCAGTATTTT. This encodes CATRTSGSRDTQYF.

The chain couples TRBV15 to TRBJ1-1; TRBD1 aligns across 7 bases. The germline V gene encodes CDR1 LNHNV and CDR2 YYDKDF (reference sequence). V lost 1 base and J lost 11; bases outside the gene matches: 4. The CDR3 covers 12 residues. As DNA, the CDR3 is TGTGCCACCAGCAGAGGTGACAGGGCTGCTTTCTTT. Translation gives CATSRGDRAAFF.

V and J are TRBV6-6 and TRBJ2-3; maybe TRBD2 (6 bases). The CDR3 contains 14 residues. The germline V gene encodes CDR1 MNHNY and CDR2 SVGAGI (reference sequence). With 6 bases removed from V and 0 bases from J, the gap between germline ends came to 10 bases. CDR3 bases: TGTGCCAGCAGACGCGGGACTAGCACAGATACGCAGTATTTT. Protein: CASRRGTSTDTQYF.

This clone was observed a handful of times. The chain has TRBV30 and TRBJ1-2; maybe TRBD1 (5 bases). Trimming removed 2 bases from V and 8 bases from J, with 9 bases in between. Per germline, CDR1 GTSNPN and CDR2 SVGIG (reference sequence). The length of the CDR3 is 11 residues. CDR3 amino acids: CAWSLGVGYTF. For the CDR3, the DNA is TGTGCCTGGAGTTTAGGGGTAGGCTACACCTTC.

The gene calls are TRBV4-1 and TRBJ1-3; D is uncertain. The V gene lost 0 bases and the J gene lost 0 bases, with 12 bases spanning the gap. This CDR3 is built from 17 residues. Germline V gives CDR1 MGHRA, CDR2 YSYEKL. The CDR3 DNA reads as TGCGCCAGCAGCCAAGACCCGGGCAGGACCTCTGGAAACACCATATATTTT. Its translation: CASSQDPGRTSGNTIYF.

The J gene is TRBJ2-7, the V gene TRBV5-4; D perhaps matches TRBD1 (5 bases). The CDR3 covers 15 residues. V gave up 3 bases and J gave up 1 base, with 14 bases separating them. CDR1 is SGHNT and CDR2 is YYREEE in the germline V gene (reference sequence). The DNA of the CDR3 is TGTGCCAGCAGCTCCTCCCTGACAGCTTCCTACGAGCAGTACTTC. This translates into CASSSSLTASYEQYF.

The V gene is TRBV13, the J gene TRBJ2-1; D is perhaps TRBD2 (5 bases). The CDR3 totals 16 residues. Germline assignment: CDR1 PRHDT and CDR2 FYEKMQ (reference sequence). V lost 5 bases, J lost 1 base, and 15 bases lay in between. CDR3 region: CASSTPGRGSYNEQFF. The CDR3 DNA reads as TGTGCCAGCAGCACCCCGGGCCGGGGATCCTACAATGAGCAGTTCTTC.

This chain joins TRBV6-1 and TRBJ1-5, with 7 bases aligning to TRBD1. This CDR3 is built from 14 residues. The germline V gene encodes CDR1 MNHNS and CDR2 SASEGT. The trim removed 4 bases at V and 4 bases at J, leaving 4 bases unmatched. CDR3 loop: CASSGQGWNQPQHF. The DNA for the CDR3 is TGTGCCAGCAGTGGACAGGGATGGAATCAGCCCCAGCATTTT.

In this sample, this clone turned up once. The chain has TRBV19 and TRBJ1-4; 8 bases align to TRBD1. Per the germline V gene, CDR1 is LNHDA and CDR2 is SQIVND (reference sequence). There are 13 residues in the CDR3. With V trimmed by 8 bases and J by 3 bases, 2 bases remained unmatched. The DNA of the CDR3 is TGTGCCAGTGTGGACAGGGCTAATGAAAAACTGTTTTTT. Encoded protein: CASVDRANEKLFF.

V is TRBV4-2 and J is TRBJ2-1; D is possibly TRBD1 or TRBD2 (5 bases each). The V and J ends lost 2 bases and 2 bases respectively, with 10 bases between them. This CDR3 has 15 residues. Germline V gene data show CDR1 as LGHNA and CDR2 as YNFKEQ. CDR3 residues: CASSQTGTTYNEQFF. DNA for the CDR3: TGTGCCAGCAGCCAAACCGGGACCACCTACAATGAGCAGTTCTTC.

The chain is built from TRBV28 and TRBJ2-5, with 11 bases aligning to TRBD1. Near its end, the DNA agrees better with TRBJ2-7, so the J call may be wrong. Per the germline V gene, CDR1 is MDHEN and CDR2 is SYDVKM. This CDR3 spans 15 amino acids. The CDR3, as DNA: TGTGCCAGCAGGTCCGGGACAGGGGGCTCCTACGAGCAGTACTTC. Its translation: CASRSGTGGSYEQYF.